The rows below give T cell receptor beta chains drawn from one sample of a study of human T cells and chemical hapten exposure. MiXCR, applied by TCRdb to the RACE reads, yields one record per CDR3 protein. The sample includes around 110,000 distinct CDR3 sequences, 9.5% to 13% of them seen just once. Sequenced material: whole blood, taken in connection with sensitization to the hapten diphenylcyclopropenone (DPC). Receptor source: a woman in her forties or fifties with alopecia areata. Some clones in this sample may be carry-over from other donors' samples. Both conserved end residues are part of each CDR3. The order of the fields is J gene, clone size, V gene, CDR3 protein. The size field is filled for only some rows; it gives once, few, many or a size class.

TRBJ2-7,-,TRBV3-1,CASSQGDRGSYEQYF
TRBJ2-5,many,TRBV7-2,CASSLAILAGQETQYF
TRBJ2-1,-,TRBV27,CASSLMPGGGGNEQFF
TRBJ2-7,many,TRBV18,CASSPGPAGPSYEQYF
TRBJ2-2,many,TRBV11-2,CASSLGLNTGELFF
TRBJ1-1,many,TRBV5-5,CASSLEGRWAFF
TRBJ1-5,many,TRBV2,CASKLNQPQHF
TRBJ2-4,-,TRBV18,CASSPLPSEENIQYF
TRBJ2-5,-,TRBV7-2,CASSSNRGAQTQYF
TRBJ2-5,many,TRBV7-2,CASSLQGREETQYF
TRBJ1-6,many,TRBV18,CASSPGESSPLHF
TRBJ2-7,-,TRBV6-2/TRBV6-3,CASSWNRVTEQYF
TRBJ2-1,many,TRBV12-3/TRBV12-4,CASRPRGAVTMKQFF
TRBJ2-6,many,TRBV5-1,CASTLSAGANVLTF
TRBJ2-5,many,TRBV5-5,CASSLQGRETQYF
TRBJ2-7,many,TRBV7-9,CASSGTSGPYINSYEQYF
TRBJ1-1,few,TRBV4-2,CASSQEARKKNTEAFF
TRBJ2-1,many,TRBV14,CASSQDLTSGALREQFF
TRBJ2-5,few,TRBV24-1,CATSGSGSFQETQYF
TRBJ1-2,few,TRBV20-1,CSRGATYRRYGYTF
TRBJ2-5,medium-sized,TRBV7-9,CASSSPGRTKLTQYF
TRBJ2-1,many,TRBV7-6,CASSLGWTSGSYEQFF
TRBJ2-3,many,TRBV10-3,CAISADGLASTDTQYF
TRBJ2-7,many,TRBV6-5,CASSYAQAEAYEQYF
TRBJ2-7,many,TRBV20-1,CSARAPDGAYEQYF
TRBJ2-7,few,TRBV5-5,CASSFATLRANAYEQYF
TRBJ1-6,many,TRBV7-9,CASSLDGLNSPLHF
TRBJ2-2,-,TRBV2,CASSAGGQGFTGELFF
TRBJ1-4,-,TRBV7-9,CASSFQEGTNEKLFF
TRBJ2-5,-,TRBV29-1,CSVDAGLQETQYF
TRBJ2-1,many,TRBV21-1,CASSKIVRVAQFF
TRBJ2-1,-,TRBV5-4,CASRTSGRRREYNEQFF
TRBJ1-1,many,TRBV28,CASSLVGGGGTEAFF
TRBJ2-3,few,TRBV10-2,CASSDRLTSTDTQYF
TRBJ2-1,-,TRBV7-9,CASSFGDSYSNEQFF
TRBJ1-2,many,TRBV29-1,CSVDLGTRGTNGYTF
TRBJ2-6,many,TRBV5-6,CASSLVGTESLGANVLTF
TRBJ1-5,few,TRBV19,CASQMGAYNQPQHF
TRBJ2-1,few,TRBV5-6,CASSLLAGIAVEQFF
TRBJ2-2,-,TRBV18,CASSPPSYTGELFF
TRBJ1-3,few,TRBV3-1,CASSLQLNTIYF
TRBJ1-2,-,TRBV20-1,CSARNQGENGYTF
TRBJ2-1,-,TRBV4-3,CASSQDDGRNEQFF
TRBJ2-7,few,TRBV4-2,CASRSSVTGEQYF
TRBJ2-3,few,TRBV7-2,CASSLQGMTDTQYF
TRBJ2-5,-,TRBV3-1,CASSQEKRTSGFQETQYF
TRBJ2-1,many,TRBV18,CASSPPTSGRGNEQFF